The clone carrying this T cell receptor beta chain was counted at least ten times. The data derive from a study of metastatic and nonmetastatic thyroid tumors. TCRdb called clones again from the PCR reads with MiXCR. The repertoire holds several thousand clones, with approximately 40% as singletons. The germline CDR1 and CDR2 sequences are GTSNPN and SVGIG (reference sequence). The germline V and J ends were trimmed by 3 bases and 5 bases, with 13 bases remaining between them. CDR3 length equals 13 residues. Every patient underwent thyroid surgery untreated. This TCR was sampled from a female donor with papillary thyroid cancer or a benign thyroid nodule (not recorded which). Some clones in this sample may be carry-over from other donors' samples. The V and J genes are TRBV30 and TRBJ1-1; no reliable D call. Sample: tumor tissue. CDR3 sequence: CAWREKGRTEAFF. Written as DNA, the CDR3 is TGTGCCTGGAGGGAGAAGGGTCGGACTGAAGCTTTCTTT.